The 28 T cell receptor beta chains reported below all come from one sample, sequenced in a study of graft-versus-host responses after intestinal transplantation. Method: immunoSEQ multiplex PCR; TCRdb's copy keeps in-frame clones and lacks some. The table includes around 21,000 clones, 25% to 35% detected once. With roughly 200,000 irradiated, violet-dye-labeled stimulator cells, roughly 200,000 CFSE-labeled responder cells were plated. Sequences were derived from alloreactive CD8+ T cells from a mixed lymphocyte reaction culture, sampled before intestinal transplant. The sample's subset: CFSE-low proliferating T cells sorted from roughly 6-day pre-transplant mixed lymphocyte reaction (GvH or HvG direction). These receptors were obtained from a human patient who received an intestinal transplant.

CDR3 in amino acids: CASSRNKTSQSRANVLTF. The DNA for the CDR3 is TGTGCCAGTAGTAGGAATAAGACATCACAAAGTCGGGCCAACGTCCTGACTTTC. V gene TRBV19 combines with J gene TRBJ2-6; D is uncertain. There are 18 residues in the CDR3. Germline V CDR1 and CDR2: LNHDA, SQIVND (reference sequence). Deletions cut 4 bases from V and 5 bases from J, with 21 bases between.

This rearrangement joins TRBV5-6 to TRBJ1-5; weak D call: TRBD1 (6 bases). V shed 1 base and J shed 6 bases, with 11 bases lying between them. In germline, CDR1 is SGHDT, CDR2 YYEEEE. The CDR3 is 14 residues long. CDR3 nucleotides: TGTGCCAGCAGCTTGACGGGGGCGGGTCAGCCCCAGCATTTT. Residues: CASSLTGAGQPQHF.

The V call is TRBV11-3, the J call TRBJ1-6; D remains unclear. Deletions cut 6 bases from V and 0 bases from J, with 18 bases between. The CDR3 has 18 amino acids. Germline V gene lookup returns CDR1 SGHNT and CDR2 YENEEA. In DNA form, the CDR3 reads TGTGCCAGCAGTTCACTAGCTTTCTGGGACTCCTATAATTCACCCCTCCACTTT. It translates to CASSSLAFWDSYNSPLHF.

V and J are TRBV4-1 and TRBJ2-7, with 9 bases aligning to TRBD1. The J segment lost 5 bases and the V segment lost 5 bases, leaving 7 bases of the junction unmatched. CDR1 is MGHRA and CDR2 is YSYEKL in the germline V gene. The CDR3 has 14 amino acids. CDR3 in DNA: TGCGCCAGCAGCGCCACCGGGACAGGGCACGAGCAGTACTTC. As protein: CASSATGTGHEQYF.

The rearrangement links TRBV19 to TRBJ1-1; D not certain. CDR1 and CDR2 from the germline V gene are LNHDA and SQIVND (reference sequence). With 7 bases removed from V and 1 base from J, the gap between germline ends came to 7 bases. CDR3 length: 12 residues. In nucleotides, the CDR3 is TGTGCCAGTAACGCAGGGAACACTGAAGCTTTCTTT. Amino acids: CASNAGNTEAFF.

A single count supports this clone. In this CDR3 the conserved last residue, phenylalanine or tryptophan, is missing, so a read error is likely. V and J are TRBV29-1 and TRBJ1-1, with no clear D. Germline V CDR1 and CDR2: SQVTM, ANQGSEA. The CDR3 has 13 residues. CDR3 residues: CSVEVPSNTEAFL. The CDR3 DNA follows: TGCAGCGTTGAAGTACCCAGTAACACTGAGGCTTTCCTT.

As concerns this clone: Other DNA sequences from this sample encode an identical CDR3 as well. The chain uses TRBV2 and TRBJ2-7, with a tentative D call TRBD2 (6 bases). Germline lookup yields CDR1 SNHLY and CDR2 FYNNEI. V lost 3 bases and J lost 2, with 14 bases in between. The CDR3 totals 15 residues. DNA for the CDR3: TGTGCCAGCAGTGAGCCTCGGGAGTATACCTACGAGCAGTACTTC. This sequence encodes CASSEPREYTYEQYF.

The chain has TRBV13 and TRBJ1-2, with no clear D. The V end was cut by 5 bases, the J end by 6 bases, with 22 bases between. This CDR3 spans 16 amino acids. Germline V lookup: CDR1 PRHDT, CDR2 FYEKMQ (reference sequence). The CDR3 coding sequence is TGTGCCAGCAGCGCCTTTGCGGGCGCCTCCTTAGATGGCTACACCTTC. This sequence encodes CASSAFAGASLDGYTF.

Only a few counts were recorded for this clone. The CDR3 nucleotides read TGTGCCAGCAGCTCCCACGAGGAACTAGCGAACCTCTACGAGCAGTACTTC. Translated, it gives CASSSHEELANLYEQYF. The chain carries TRBV7-9 and TRBJ2-7, with TRBD2 identical over 7 bases. Germline V gene sequence: CDR1 SEHNR, CDR2 FQNEAQ (reference sequence). Losses at the gene ends were 4 bases for V and 3 bases for J; bases not matched to a gene: 15. The CDR3 runs 17 residues. Together with reference TRBV7-9 and TRBJ2-7, the CDR3 gives the full variable domain: DTGVSQNPRHKITKRGQNVTFRCDPISEHNRLYWYRQTLGQGPEFLTYFQNEAQLEKSRLLSDRFSAERPKGSFSTLEIQRTEQGDSAMYLCASSSHEELANLYEQYFGPGTRLTVT.

This clone was observed a handful of times. The V gene is TRBV10-3, the J gene TRBJ2-1; 12 bases are shared with TRBD2. This CDR3 contains 15 residues. V trimming: 6 bases; J trimming: 7 bases; junction bases outside the gene matches: 7. CDR1 ENHRY and CDR2 SYGVKD come from the germline V gene. The CDR3, as DNA: TGTGCCATCAGACTGGGACTAGCGGGTACAAATGAGCAGTTCTTC. Its translation is CAIRLGLAGTNEQFF.

The chain links TRBV11-1 to TRBJ2-5; 11 nucleotides agree with TRBD2. CDR1 and CDR2 (germline): SGHAT, FQDESV (reference sequence). The V gene end was trimmed by 4 bases and the J gene end by 5 bases; junction bases not matched to a gene: 9. The CDR3 loop spans 16 amino acids. For the CDR3, the DNA is TGTGCCAGCAGCTCCTCTAGCGGGGGGACACGGGAGACCCAGTACTTC. Protein sequence: CASSSSSGGTRETQYF.

In nucleotides, the CDR3 is TGCAGCGTTGTCTTGACTAGCCCGGAGTATTTT. Encoded protein: CSVVLTSPEYF. The J gene is TRBJ2-3, the V gene TRBV29-1, with 7 bases fitting TRBD2. The germline gives CDR1 SQVTM, CDR2 ANQGSEA. The CDR3 totals 11 residues. V lost 4 bases, J lost 13 bases, and 8 bases stayed unmatched.

This sequence joins TRBV28 and TRBJ2-3; D is undetermined. The germline V gene has CDR1 MDHEN and CDR2 SYDVKM. The CDR3 runs 18 residues. V shed 4 bases and J shed 2 bases, with 22 bases lying between them. The CDR3 loop reads CASSSFLTSARTTDTQYF. The CDR3 DNA is TGTGCCAGCAGTTCATTCCTAACATCAGCGCGAACCACAGATACGCAGTATTTT.

This clone occurred a few times. The rearrangement joins TRBV9 to TRBJ2-1; 9 positions match TRBD2. Germline CDR1 reads SGDLS; CDR2 reads YYNGEE. The CDR3 has 15 residues. The V segment lost 0 bases and the J segment 7 bases; nucleotides outside the gene matches: 5. The CDR3 coding sequence is TGTGCCAGCAGCGTAGAGGGACTAGCAGGGAATGAGCAGTTCTTC. Its protein product is CASSVEGLAGNEQFF.

This rearrangement joins TRBV19 to TRBJ1-5; TRBD1 might be the D (5 bases). Trimming pared 9 bases from V and 0 bases from J, leaving 18 bases between. This CDR3 is 16 amino acids long. In germline, CDR1 is LNHDA, CDR2 SQIVND (reference sequence). The CDR3 DNA follows: TGTGCCAGCAGAATTGGACACAGCTATAGCAATCAGCCCCAGCATTTT. Residues: CASRIGHSYSNQPQHF.

This rearrangement joins TRBV2 to TRBJ1-1, with a weak D call TRBD1 (5 bases). Germline assignment: CDR1 SNHLY and CDR2 FYNNEI. CDR3 length: 11 amino acids. Trimming took off 8 bases at V and 1 base at J, with 5 bases between the two ends. The CDR3 sequence: CASGTNTEAFF. The CDR3 DNA sequence: TGTGCCAGCGGGACGAACACTGAAGCTTTCTTT.

This clone came up a few times. This sequence joins TRBV7-6 and TRBJ2-5; no clear D. Per germline, CDR1 SGHVS and CDR2 FNYEAQ. The CDR3 contains 14 residues. V shed 4 bases and J shed 0 bases, with 9 bases lying between them. The CDR3 spells CASSSLYYQETQYF. The CDR3 DNA is TGTGCCAGCAGCTCTCTTTACTACCAAGAGACCCAGTACTTC.

This rearrangement joins TRBV6-6 to TRBJ1-1; 7 bases line up with TRBD1. Germline V CDR1 and CDR2: MNHNY, SVGAGI (reference sequence). The CDR3 extends over 14 amino acids. J gave up 3 bases and V 6 bases, and 7 bases lay outside the gene matches. The CDR3 sequence is CASSLGQTYTEAFF. CDR3 nucleotides: TGTGCCAGCAGCCTGGGACAGACCTACACTGAAGCTTTCTTT.

In its sample, this clone is medium-sized. V is TRBV6-5 and J is TRBJ2-7; TRBD2 might be the D (7 bases). Germline CDR1 is MNHEY and CDR2 is SVGAGI. V lost 2 bases to trimming and J lost 5 bases, with 16 bases between them. This CDR3 is built from 15 residues. DNA for the CDR3: TGTGCCAGCAGTTACGGGGGCGGGAGACACCACGAGCAGTACTTC. Its protein is CASSYGGGRHHEQYF.

This clone was counted a few times. The rearrangement joins TRBV4-3 to TRBJ2-7; the match to TRBD2 covers 7 bases. Trimming took 4 bases from V and 7 from J; bases not matched to a gene: 13. Per the germline V gene, CDR1 is LGHNA and CDR2 is YSLEER. This CDR3 spans 15 amino acids. The CDR3 region is CASSRLYGGRREQYF. The CDR3, as DNA: TGCGCCAGCAGCCGCCTTTATGGCGGGAGACGGGAGCAGTACTTC.

V and J are TRBV9 and TRBJ2-7; D possibly matches TRBD1 or TRBD2 (5 bases each). Germline CDR1 and CDR2: SGDLS and YYNGEE. The CDR3 loop spans 16 amino acids. Trimming stripped 2 bases from V and 5 bases from J, with 20 bases between. The CDR3 DNA reads as TGTGCCAGCAGCGTCGCCAGTGGGACCCCTGACCACGAGCAGTACTTC. It translates to CASSVASGTPDHEQYF.

Many counts were recorded for this clone. V is TRBV9 and J is TRBJ2-7; no definite D call. Germline V gene lookup returns CDR1 SGDLS and CDR2 YYNGEE. With 5 bases removed from V and 0 bases from J, the gap between germline ends came to 12 bases. The CDR3 runs 14 residues. The CDR3 region is CASSPDGGSYEQYF. CDR3 in DNA: TGTGCCAGCAGTCCGGATGGCGGCTCCTACGAGCAGTACTTC.

The rearrangement joins TRBV10-2 to TRBJ1-2; D not resolved. Germline lookup yields CDR1 WSHSY and CDR2 SAAADI. The CDR3 sequence is 11 residues long. V was pared by 7 bases and J by 2 bases, with 5 bases between. The CDR3 DNA is TGCGCCAGCAACGGGAACTATGGCTACACCTTC. Translation: CASNGNYGYTF.

This clone came up a few times. The rearrangement uses TRBV6-6 and TRBJ2-7; maybe TRBD2 (7 bases). Trimming removed 2 bases at V and 5 bases at J, with 13 bases between. CDR1 is MNHNY and CDR2 is SVGAGI in the germline V gene (reference sequence). This CDR3 has 14 amino acids. The DNA of the CDR3 is TGTGCCAGCAGTTACCGTAGGGGGGGTAACGAGCAGTACTTC. Protein product: CASSYRRGGNEQYF.

The V call is TRBV28, the J call TRBJ1-1, with D maybe TRBD1 (5 bases). This CDR3 is 14 amino acids long. The germline V and J ends were trimmed by 6 bases and 5 bases, with 16 bases remaining between them. Germline V CDR1 and CDR2: MDHEN, SYDVKM. The CDR3 bases are TGTGCCAGCAGACTAAATTCAGGGAATACTGAAGCTTTCTTT. It is translated as CASRLNSGNTEAFF.

This clone was seen just once. The chain has TRBV5-5 and TRBJ2-5, with 8 bases aligning to TRBD1. Germline CDR1 reads SGHKS; CDR2 reads YYEKEE (reference sequence). The CDR3 is made up of 13 amino acids. The trim removed 3 bases at V and 5 bases at J, leaving 3 bases unmatched. CDR3 nucleotide sequence: TGTGCCAGCAGCTCGGACAGGGTGGAGACCCAGTACTTC. As protein: CASSSDRVETQYF.

This clone was seen a handful of times. The chain carries TRBV7-6 and TRBJ2-1, with unresolved D. V was pared by 4 bases and J by 10 bases, with 11 bases between. Germline V gene sequence: CDR1 SGHVS, CDR2 FNYEAQ. The CDR3 contains 12 residues. CDR3 loop: CASSYLEGEQFF. CDR3 sequence (DNA): TGTGCCAGCAGCTACCTCGAAGGGGAGCAGTTCTTC.

This clone was seen more than once but under ten times. The chain has TRBV27 and TRBJ2-1; possible D gene TRBD1, 6 bases. The CDR3 spans 15 residues. V was pared by 4 bases and J by 5 bases, with 15 bases between. The germline V gene has CDR1 MNHEY and CDR2 SMNVEV (reference sequence). The CDR3 DNA reads as TGTGCCAGCAGTTCCCCGGGCAGGGGCAACAATGAGCAGTTCTTC. It encodes CASSSPGRGNNEQFF.